This T cell receptor beta chain was documented in a study of T cell changes during pregnancy in multiple sclerosis. This clone has only a few counts. The repertoire was sequenced with immunoSEQ multiplex PCR; TCRdb's copy has only in-frame clones and lacks some. The table includes roughly 40,000 clones, around 80% detected once. The source is a female donor with multiple sclerosis, enrolled in a pregnancy study. The specimen comprised CD4+ T cells from peripheral blood mononuclear cells, sampled before pregnancy.

CDR3 nucleotides: TGTGCCAGCAGCCAGGACAGATCGTACGAGCAGTACTTC. It specifies CASSQDRSYEQYF. The J gene is TRBJ2-7, the V gene TRBV5-6; possible D gene TRBD1, 6 bases. This CDR3 comprises 13 residues. V was pared by 4 bases and J by 4 bases, with 12 bases between. CDR1 and CDR2 (germline): SGHDT, YYEEEE.